Shown below are 16 T cell receptor beta chains from a single sample sequenced in a study of T-cell memory formation after mild COVID-19 (dated by TCRdb to 2020 to 2022). Library method: 5' RACE. The data were produced on an Illumina NovaSeq 6000. In-frame beta chains were kept once TCRdb had trimmed the public reads at Q25 with fastp and called clones with MiXCR. Rows with one shared CDR3 protein collapse into an entry with the most common genes and DNA. This sample gives about 340,000 distinct CDR3 sequences in total; 20% to 25% of them show up just once. Around 20% of the sample goes to the ten largest clones. The sequenced material came from PBMCs or a T cell subset sorted from them (not recorded which). Receptor source: a man aged 18 to 30 who had mild COVID-19 (a few samples of this study predate the infection). The sample titles of this study are shuffled in the database, so cell type and time point are left out; the donor was told from shared clones.

This clonotype was observed a handful of times. This chain connects TRBV6-5 to TRBJ1-2; D is ambiguous. V was shortened by 5 bases and J by 4 bases, with 8 bases between the two germline ends. The germline CDR1 and CDR2 sequences are MNHEY and SVGAGI. The CDR3 totals 12 residues. In nucleotides, the CDR3 is TGTGCCAGCAGTCCGTCTTCCTATGGCTACACCTTC. It is translated as CASSPSSYGYTF.

The V gene is TRBV5-1, the J gene TRBJ2-5; possible D gene TRBD1, 7 bases. Per the germline V gene, CDR1 is SGHRS and CDR2 is YFSETQ. V was cut by 0 bases and J by 4 bases, with 13 bases left in between. The CDR3 consists of 15 residues. The CDR3 loop reads CASSLVRGATETQYF. CDR3 DNA: TGCGCCAGCAGCTTGGTCAGGGGGGCGACAGAGACCCAGTACTTC.

The rearrangement links TRBV12-5 to TRBJ2-1, with D perhaps assigned TRBD1 or TRBD2 (5 bases each). The CDR3 is 13 amino acids. Germline lookup yields CDR1 LGHNT and CDR2 FRNRAP. The ends were cut back, 8 bases at V and 5 bases at J, with 13 bases in the middle. Here the CDR3 DNA reads TGTGCTAGTAGAGAGGGGAGCCACAATGAGCAGTTCTTC. Amino acids: CASREGSHNEQFF.

The chain employs TRBV12-3 or TRBV12-4 and TRBJ1-2; the match to TRBD1 covers 8 bases. This CDR3 contains 15 residues. With 7 bases clipped from V and 8 bases from J, the junction kept 15 bases outside the gene matches. CDR3 in DNA: TGTGCCAGCACCCTAGGACAGGGAGGAATTGGGGGCTACACCTTC. The encoded protein is CASTLGQGGIGGYTF.

This clonotype was detected only a few times. The chain is built from TRBV4-2 and TRBJ2-1; tentatively, D is TRBD1 (6 bases). The CDR3 extends over 14 amino acids. The V gene's germline CDR1 is LGHNA and CDR2 YNFKEQ. V lost 5 bases and J 10 bases, leaving 18 bases between the germline ends. CDR3 in DNA: TGTGCCAGCAGCTCGGATAGACAGGTCGGGGAGCAGTTCTTC. Translating gives CASSSDRQVGEQFF.

This chain joins TRBV24-1 and TRBJ1-2; no firm D call. The length of the CDR3 is 15 residues. Germline V lookup: CDR1 KGHDR, CDR2 SFDVKD. Trimming took off 7 bases at V and 6 bases at J, with 20 bases between the two ends. Written as DNA, the CDR3 is TGTGCCACCAGGCCAGGAGGTCAGACCTGGGATGGCTACACCTTC. This encodes CATRPGGQTWDGYTF.

The genes are TRBV4-3 and TRBJ2-7, with D possibly called TRBD1 or TRBD2 (5 bases each). This CDR3 spans 14 amino acids. The V gene lost 4 bases and the J gene lost 2 bases, with 12 bases spanning the gap. Germline V lookup: CDR1 LGHNA, CDR2 YSLEER. The CDR3 region has the DNA TGCGCCAGCAGCCTACAGGACGGGACCTACGAGCAGTACTTC. Translating it yields CASSLQDGTYEQYF.

This clonotype was seen more than once but under ten times. This chain connects TRBV9 to TRBJ2-3; either TRBD1 or TRBD2 may fit D (5 bases each). CDR1 is SGDLS and CDR2 is YYNGEE in the germline V gene. The CDR3 extends over 15 amino acids. V was clipped by 3 bases and J by 5 bases, with 16 bases between them. CDR3 in amino acids: CASSATGTLGDTQYF. CDR3 nucleotide sequence: TGTGCCAGCAGCGCGACCGGGACCCTGGGAGATACGCAGTATTTT.

The chain uses TRBV12-3 or TRBV12-4 and TRBJ1-2; D not certain. V lost 4 bases, J lost 5 bases, and 11 bases lay in between. The CDR3 length is 13 residues. CDR3 loop: CASSSYDTYGYTF. The CDR3, as DNA: TGTGCCAGCAGTTCGTATGACACGTATGGCTACACCTTC.

This clonotype has just a few counts. The chain has TRBV20-1 and TRBJ1-1, with D hard to call. This CDR3 has 12 residues. Germline CDR1 is DFQATT and CDR2 is SNEGSKA (reference sequence). V lost 0 bases and J 4 bases, leaving 6 bases between the germline ends. The CDR3 region is CSARDEGTEAFF. CDR3 DNA: TGCAGTGCTAGAGACGAGGGCACTGAAGCTTTCTTT.

The table lists this clonotype with many counts. The chain links TRBV4-1 to TRBJ2-4; no reliable D call. This CDR3 is 14 amino acids long. V lost 3 bases, J lost 6 bases, and 12 bases lay in between. CDR1 and CDR2 (germline): MGHRA, YSYEKL. CDR3 residues: CASSHKSIPNIQYF. For the CDR3, the DNA is TGCGCCAGCAGCCATAAGTCTATCCCAAACATTCAGTACTTC.

The V gene is TRBV28, the J gene TRBJ1-6; D might be TRBD1 (5 bases). Germline assignment: CDR1 MDHEN and CDR2 SYDVKM. The CDR3 length is 12 residues. Trimming removed 7 bases from V and 11 bases from J, with 12 bases in between. CDR3 protein: CASTDSSPPLHF. CDR3 coding DNA: TGTGCCAGCACAGACAGCTCCCCACCCCTCCACTTT.

This clonotype was counted between two and nine times. The chain uses TRBV7-2 and TRBJ2-7; 13 bases are a match to TRBD2. Unmatched junction bases numbered 4, after V lost 4 bases and J lost 7 bases. This CDR3 contains 14 residues. Germline V gene sequence: CDR1 SGHTA, CDR2 FQGNSA. CDR3 sequence: CASSSGLAGVEQYF. Written as DNA, the CDR3 is TGTGCCAGCAGCTCCGGACTAGCGGGGGTTGAGCAGTACTTC.

The table lists this clonotype with a few counts. This chain uses TRBV5-1 with TRBJ2-1; D not certain. Trimming removed 6 bases at V and 2 bases at J, with 6 bases between. Germline V CDR1 and CDR2: SGHRS, YFSETQ. The CDR3 has 12 residues. The CDR3 bases are TGCGCCAGCACCGGAGCCTACAATGAGCAGTTCTTC. Translating gives CASTGAYNEQFF.

This clonotype has just a few counts. The chain carries TRBV7-9 and TRBJ1-5; D is unclear. Germline assignment: CDR1 SEHNR and CDR2 FQNEAQ (reference sequence). This CDR3 comprises 13 residues. V lost 4 bases to trimming and J lost 4 bases, with 8 bases between them. The CDR3 DNA reads TGTGCCAGCAGCTCGGCCTCTAATCAGCCCCAGCATTTT. Residues: CASSSASNQPQHF.

About this clonotype: A much larger clone sits a single nucleotide away, making a read error possible. The chain employs TRBV7-3 and TRBJ2-3, with 11 bases that match TRBD2. This CDR3 spans 17 amino acids. Germline CDR1 SGHTA, CDR2 FQGTGA. The CDR3 DNA reads as TGTGCCAGCAGCCGGGGGACTAGCGGACCCTCCACAGCTACGCAGTATTTT. This sequence encodes CASSRGTSGPSTATQYF.